This T cell receptor beta chain originates from a study of PD-1 blockade in classical Hodgkin lymphoma. With regard to this clone: Its target is unknown.

General study results and limits: Diversity in CD4+ TCRs, unlike that measured in CD8+ TCRs, had risen significantly by C4D1.

Produced via immunoSEQ multiplex PCR; TCRdb's table is partial and in-frame only. This table holds 75,000 to 100,000 clones, around four fifths found once. Each patient's relapse followed autologous stem cell transplantation, and brentuximab vedotin exposure varied. The source material was peripheral blood mononuclear cells (PBMCs), sampled at baseline. This receptor was taken from a human donor with classical Hodgkin lymphoma.

The CDR3 sequence: CASSPTSSTQYF. DNA of the CDR3: TGTGCCAGCAGCCCGACTAGTAGTACGCAGTATTTT. The V and J genes are TRBV7-9 and TRBJ2-3, with D possibly being TRBD2 (6 bases). This CDR3 is 12 amino acids long. From germline, CDR1 is SEHNR and CDR2 FQNEAQ (reference sequence). V lost 5 bases and J 8 bases, leaving 11 bases between the germline ends.